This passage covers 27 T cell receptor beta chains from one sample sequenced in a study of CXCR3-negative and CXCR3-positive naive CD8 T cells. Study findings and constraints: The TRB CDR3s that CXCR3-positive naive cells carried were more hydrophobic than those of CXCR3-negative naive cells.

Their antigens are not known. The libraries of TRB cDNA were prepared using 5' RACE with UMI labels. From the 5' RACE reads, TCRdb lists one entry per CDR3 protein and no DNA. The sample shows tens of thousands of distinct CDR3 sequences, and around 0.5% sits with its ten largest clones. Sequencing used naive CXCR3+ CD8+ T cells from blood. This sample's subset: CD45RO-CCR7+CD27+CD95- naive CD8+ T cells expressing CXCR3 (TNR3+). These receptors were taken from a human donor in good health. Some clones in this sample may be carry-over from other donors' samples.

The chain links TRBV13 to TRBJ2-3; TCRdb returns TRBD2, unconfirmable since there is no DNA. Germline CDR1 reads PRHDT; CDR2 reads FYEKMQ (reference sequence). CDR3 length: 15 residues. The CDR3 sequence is CASSLPGLASDTQYF.

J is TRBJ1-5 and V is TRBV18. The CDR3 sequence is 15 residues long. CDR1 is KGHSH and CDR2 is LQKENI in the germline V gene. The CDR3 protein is CASREDGYSNQPQHF.

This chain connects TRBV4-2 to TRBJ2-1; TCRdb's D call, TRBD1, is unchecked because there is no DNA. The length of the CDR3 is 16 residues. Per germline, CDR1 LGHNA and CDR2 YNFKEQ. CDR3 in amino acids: CASSHPGSERRYEQFF.

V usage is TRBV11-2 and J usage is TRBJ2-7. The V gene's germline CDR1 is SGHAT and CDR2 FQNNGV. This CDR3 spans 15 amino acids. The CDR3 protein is CASSLSAQGFYEQYF.

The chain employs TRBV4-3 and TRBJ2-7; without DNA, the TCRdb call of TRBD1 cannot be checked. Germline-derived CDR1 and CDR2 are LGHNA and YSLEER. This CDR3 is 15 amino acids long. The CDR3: CASSQEPGPPYEQYF.

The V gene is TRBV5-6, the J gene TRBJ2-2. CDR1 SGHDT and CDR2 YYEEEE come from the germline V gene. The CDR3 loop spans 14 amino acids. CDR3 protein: CASSLAGNTGELFF.

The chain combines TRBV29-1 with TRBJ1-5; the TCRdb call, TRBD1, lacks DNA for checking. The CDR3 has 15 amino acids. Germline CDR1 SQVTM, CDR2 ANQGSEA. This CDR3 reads CSARQEGYSNQPQHF.

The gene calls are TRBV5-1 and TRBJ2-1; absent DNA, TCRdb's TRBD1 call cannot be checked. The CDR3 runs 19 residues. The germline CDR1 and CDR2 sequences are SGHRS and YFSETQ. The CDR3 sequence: CASSLDTRTGDPSYNEQFF.

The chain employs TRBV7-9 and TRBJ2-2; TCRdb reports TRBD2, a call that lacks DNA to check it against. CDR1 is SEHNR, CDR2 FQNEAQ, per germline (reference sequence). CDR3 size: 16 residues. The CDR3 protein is CASSTLGAGVSGELFF.

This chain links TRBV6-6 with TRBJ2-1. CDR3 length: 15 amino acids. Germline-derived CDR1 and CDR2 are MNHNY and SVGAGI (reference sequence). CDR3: CASSLKGAPYNEQFF.

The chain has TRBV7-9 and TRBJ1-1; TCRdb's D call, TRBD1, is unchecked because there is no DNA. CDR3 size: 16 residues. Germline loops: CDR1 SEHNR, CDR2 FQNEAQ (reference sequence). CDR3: CASSYSSIRAKYKAFF.

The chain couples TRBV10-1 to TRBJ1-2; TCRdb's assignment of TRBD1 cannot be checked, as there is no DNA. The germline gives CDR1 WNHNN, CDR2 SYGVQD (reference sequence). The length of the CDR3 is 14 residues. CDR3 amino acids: CASSERRQGDGYTF.

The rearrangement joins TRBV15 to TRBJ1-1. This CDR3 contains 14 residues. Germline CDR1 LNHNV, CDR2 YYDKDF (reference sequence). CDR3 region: CATSRDRGGTEAFF. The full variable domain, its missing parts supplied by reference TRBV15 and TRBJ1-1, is DAMVIQNPRYQVTQFGKPVTLSCSQTLNHNVMYWYQQKSSQAPKLLFHYYDKDFNNEADTPDNFQSRRPNTSFCFLDIRSPGLGDTAMYLCATSRDRGGTEAFFGQGTRLTVV.

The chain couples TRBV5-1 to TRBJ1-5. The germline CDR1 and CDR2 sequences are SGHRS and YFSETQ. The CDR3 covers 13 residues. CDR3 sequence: CASSPTANQPQHF. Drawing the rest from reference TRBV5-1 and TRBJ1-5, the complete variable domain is KAGVTQTPRYLIKTRGQQVTLSCSPISGHRSVSWYQQTPGQGLQFLFEYFSETQRNKGNFPGRFSGRQFSNSRSEMNVSTLELGDSALYLCASSPTANQPQHFGDGTRLSIL.

The chain's CDR3 is CASSQARKETQYF. The V and J genes are TRBV4-1 and TRBJ2-5. The CDR3 has 13 amino acids. Germline CDR1 reads MGHRA; CDR2 reads YSYEKL.

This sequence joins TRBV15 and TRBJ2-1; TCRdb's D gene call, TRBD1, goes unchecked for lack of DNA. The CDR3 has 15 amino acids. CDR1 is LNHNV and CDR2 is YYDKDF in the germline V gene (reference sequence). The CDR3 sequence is CATSRDLRGYNEQFF.

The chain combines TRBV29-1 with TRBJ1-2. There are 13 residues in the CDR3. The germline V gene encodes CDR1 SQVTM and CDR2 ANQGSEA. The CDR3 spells CSVEDGGNYGYTF.

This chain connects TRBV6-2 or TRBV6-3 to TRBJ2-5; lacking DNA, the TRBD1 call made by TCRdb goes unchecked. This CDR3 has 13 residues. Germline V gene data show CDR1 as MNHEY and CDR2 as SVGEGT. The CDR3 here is CAALGAEQETQYF.

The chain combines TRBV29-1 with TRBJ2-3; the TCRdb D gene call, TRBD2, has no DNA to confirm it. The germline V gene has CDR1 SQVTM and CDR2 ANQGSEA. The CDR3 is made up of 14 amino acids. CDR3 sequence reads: CSVPAPATGWAQYF.

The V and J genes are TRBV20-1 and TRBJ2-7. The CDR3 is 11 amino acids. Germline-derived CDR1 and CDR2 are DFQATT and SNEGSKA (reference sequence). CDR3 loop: CSARASYEQYF.

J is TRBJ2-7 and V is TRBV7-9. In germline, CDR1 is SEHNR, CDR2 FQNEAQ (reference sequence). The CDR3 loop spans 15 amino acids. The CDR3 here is CASSLGLAASYEQYF.

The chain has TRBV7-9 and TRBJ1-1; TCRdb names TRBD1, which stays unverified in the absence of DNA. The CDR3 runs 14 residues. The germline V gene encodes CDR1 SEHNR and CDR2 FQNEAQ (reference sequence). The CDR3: CASSQIIGAALAFF. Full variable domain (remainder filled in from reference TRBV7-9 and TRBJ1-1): DTGVSQNPRHKITKRGQNVTFRCDPISEHNRLYWYRQTLGQGPEFLTYFQNEAQLEKSRLLSDRFSAERPKGSFSTLEIQRTEQGDSAMYLCASSQIIGAALAFFGQGTRLTVV.

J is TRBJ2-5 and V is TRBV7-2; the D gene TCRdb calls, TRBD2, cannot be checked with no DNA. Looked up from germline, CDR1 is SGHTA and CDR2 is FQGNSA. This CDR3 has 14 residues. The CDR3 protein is CASSERLANYPQYF.

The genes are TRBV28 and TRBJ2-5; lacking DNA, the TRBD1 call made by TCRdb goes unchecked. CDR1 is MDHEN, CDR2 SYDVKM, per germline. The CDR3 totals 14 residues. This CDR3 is CASKRGVAQETQYF.

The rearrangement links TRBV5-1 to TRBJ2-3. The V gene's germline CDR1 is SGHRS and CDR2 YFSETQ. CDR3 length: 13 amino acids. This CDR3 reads CASSSKNTDTQYF.

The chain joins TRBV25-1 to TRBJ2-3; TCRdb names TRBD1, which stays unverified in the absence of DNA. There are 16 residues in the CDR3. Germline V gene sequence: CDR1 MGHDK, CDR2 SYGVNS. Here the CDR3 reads CASSEFAAGSTDTQYF.

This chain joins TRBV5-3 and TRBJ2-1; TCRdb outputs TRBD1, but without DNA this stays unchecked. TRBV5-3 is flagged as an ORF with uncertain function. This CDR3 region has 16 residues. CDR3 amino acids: CARARCRGCIYNEQFF.